This entry describes one T cell receptor beta chain. Antigen: not known. This CDR3 has 14 residues. Per the germline V gene, CDR1 is LNHDA and CDR2 is SQIVND (reference sequence). V lost 5 bases and J lost 4, with 11 bases in between. Time point given: week 3, after first cycle of checkpoint inhibitor. Patients had no prior systemic cancer treatment, immunosuppressants or other active cancers. Clones were read by immunoSEQ multiplex PCR, and TCRdb kept only the in-frame ones, dropping some. In the table there are roughly 5,000 clones, about 88% of which are singletons. The data originate from a study of blood T cell dynamics during melanoma immunotherapy. Study as a whole: Metastatic melanoma patients received first-line pembrolizumab or nivolumab plus ipilimumab. Points from the study as a whole: The study could not tell melanoma-specific clones from general immune activation.

The chain couples TRBV19 to TRBJ2-2; D not resolved. The TCR sequence derives from a human donor with melanoma. Specimen: blood, collected from a patient treated with checkpoint blockade. The CDR3 DNA follows: TGTGCCAGTAGTCCCCTCCGCAGCACCGGGGAGCTGTTTTTT. It translates to CASSPLRSTGELFF.